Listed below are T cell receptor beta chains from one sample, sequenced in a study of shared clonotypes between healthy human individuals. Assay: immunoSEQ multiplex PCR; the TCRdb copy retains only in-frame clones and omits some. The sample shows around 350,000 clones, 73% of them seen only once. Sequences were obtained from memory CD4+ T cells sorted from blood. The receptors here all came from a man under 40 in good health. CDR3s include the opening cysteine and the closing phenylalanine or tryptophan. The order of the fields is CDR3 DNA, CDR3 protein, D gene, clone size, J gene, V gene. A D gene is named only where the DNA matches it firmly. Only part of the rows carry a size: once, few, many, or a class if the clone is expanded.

cdr3_nt: TGTGCCAGTAGACAGCCCGGAGAGACTAGCAACTACGAGCAGTACTTC; cdr3_aa: CASRQPGETSNYEQYF; d_call: TRBD2; clone_size: NA; j_call: TRBJ2-7; v_call: TRBV19
cdr3_nt: TGTGCCAGCTCAGAAAGACTAGCGGGAACCGGGGAGCTGTTTTTT; cdr3_aa: CASSERLAGTGELFF; d_call: TRBD2; clone_size: NA; j_call: TRBJ2-2; v_call: TRBV7-9
cdr3_nt: TGTGCCAGCAGCTCCCAGGGTATAGGGACCGGGGAGCTGTTTTTT; cdr3_aa: CASSSQGIGTGELFF; d_call: NA; clone_size: NA; j_call: TRBJ2-2; v_call: TRBV11-2
cdr3_nt: TGTGCCAGTAGTATAGGGGGCGCCAACCCGCTATACGAGCAGTACTTC; cdr3_aa: CASSIGGANPLYEQYF; d_call: NA; clone_size: NA; j_call: TRBJ2-7; v_call: TRBV19
cdr3_nt: TGTGCCAGCAGATTTCAGGCACCCGGAGAAAAACTGTTTTTT; cdr3_aa: CASRFQAPGEKLFF; d_call: NA; clone_size: NA; j_call: TRBJ1-4; v_call: TRBV7-2
cdr3_nt: TGTGCCACCAGCAGAGCTGGGGGCAATGAGCAGTTCTTC; cdr3_aa: CATSRAGGNEQFF; d_call: NA; clone_size: few; j_call: TRBJ2-1; v_call: TRBV15
cdr3_nt: TGTGCCAGCTCACCTACCCCCCGCGGGAACGGAGTGTGGAATGAGCAGTTCTTC; cdr3_aa: CASSPTPRGNGVWNEQFF; d_call: NA; clone_size: NA; j_call: TRBJ2-1; v_call: TRBV18
cdr3_nt: TGTGCCAGCAGCGCGCTAGACGAAGCTTTCTTT; cdr3_aa: CASSALDEAFF; d_call: NA; clone_size: NA; j_call: TRBJ1-1; v_call: TRBV6-1
cdr3_nt: TGTGCCAGCAGCTTTAAACTCGCCGAGCAGTACTTC; cdr3_aa: CASSFKLAEQYF; d_call: NA; clone_size: NA; j_call: TRBJ2-7; v_call: TRBV13
cdr3_nt: TGTGCCAGCAGTACACCGGGACAGGGGAGAGAGCAGTACTTC; cdr3_aa: CASSTPGQGREQYF; d_call: TRBD1; clone_size: many; j_call: TRBJ2-7; v_call: TRBV6-6
cdr3_nt: TGTGCCTGGGAACCAGGGAGGTCCTACAATGAGCAGTTCTTC; cdr3_aa: CAWEPGRSYNEQFF; d_call: NA; clone_size: NA; j_call: TRBJ2-1; v_call: TRBV30
cdr3_nt: TGTGCCAGCAGCTCCCATCCAGGAGCCGCGGGCAATGAGCAGTTCTTC; cdr3_aa: CASSSHPGAAGNEQFF; d_call: NA; clone_size: NA; j_call: TRBJ2-1; v_call: TRBV7-7
cdr3_nt: TGTGCCAGCAGCTTGTTGGCGGGGCACGAGCAGTACTTC; cdr3_aa: CASSLLAGHEQYF; d_call: NA; clone_size: NA; j_call: TRBJ2-7; v_call: TRBV11-3
cdr3_nt: TGTGCCAGCAGCGGGACTGGGGAGACCCAGTACTTC; cdr3_aa: CASSGTGETQYF; d_call: NA; clone_size: NA; j_call: TRBJ2-5; v_call: TRBV7-9
cdr3_nt: TGCGCCAGCACAGACTTGCAGACCCAGTACTTC; cdr3_aa: CASTDLQTQYF; d_call: NA; clone_size: NA; j_call: TRBJ2-5; v_call: TRBV5-1
cdr3_nt: TGTGCCAGCAGCCTTCGGGCCTTTTTAGCGGGAGGGCAAGAGACCCAGTACTTC; cdr3_aa: CASSLRAFLAGGQETQYF; d_call: TRBD2; clone_size: NA; j_call: TRBJ2-5; v_call: TRBV28
cdr3_nt: TGTGCCAGCAGGGGGGCGAGCTCCTACAATGAGCAGTTCTTC; cdr3_aa: CASRGASSYNEQFF; d_call: NA; clone_size: NA; j_call: TRBJ2-1; v_call: TRBV2
cdr3_nt: TGTGCCAGCAGCTCAAAATACGAGCAGTACTTC; cdr3_aa: CASSSKYEQYF; d_call: NA; clone_size: NA; j_call: TRBJ2-7; v_call: TRBV7-9
cdr3_nt: TGCGCCAGCAGCTTGTCGGCAGACACTGAAGCTTTCTTT; cdr3_aa: CASSLSADTEAFF; d_call: NA; clone_size: few; j_call: TRBJ1-1; v_call: TRBV5-1
cdr3_nt: TGTGCCAGCAGCTTATTACCGGGAACCAACACTGAAGCTTTCTTT; cdr3_aa: CASSLLPGTNTEAFF; d_call: NA; clone_size: NA; j_call: TRBJ1-1; v_call: TRBV7-6
cdr3_nt: TGCGCCAGCAGCCAGCGAGGGGGCGACCATAGCAATCAGCCCCAGCATTTT; cdr3_aa: CASSQRGGDHSNQPQHF; d_call: TRBD1; clone_size: NA; j_call: TRBJ1-5; v_call: TRBV4-1
cdr3_nt: TGTGCCAGCAGTGAATTAAACGAGCAGTACTTC; cdr3_aa: CASSELNEQYF; d_call: NA; clone_size: NA; j_call: TRBJ2-7; v_call: TRBV25-1
cdr3_nt: TGTGCCAGCAGCTTATATAGCGGGAGGGGCTACAATGAGCAGTTCTTC; cdr3_aa: CASSLYSGRGYNEQFF; d_call: TRBD2; clone_size: NA; j_call: TRBJ2-1; v_call: TRBV7-6
cdr3_nt: TGCGCCAGCAGCCCGGGTACAGGTAGCAATCAGCCCCAGCATTTT; cdr3_aa: CASSPGTGSNQPQHF; d_call: NA; clone_size: few; j_call: TRBJ1-5; v_call: TRBV10-2
cdr3_nt: TGCGCCAGCAGCCAAGATCCCAGGGTCGTGGCTGGCTACACCTTC; cdr3_aa: CASSQDPRVVAGYTF; d_call: NA; clone_size: NA; j_call: TRBJ1-2; v_call: TRBV4-3
cdr3_nt: TGCAGCGTCATTAGCGGACTAGCCAAAAACATTCAGTACTTC; cdr3_aa: CSVISGLAKNIQYF; d_call: NA; clone_size: once; j_call: TRBJ2-4; v_call: TRBV29-1
cdr3_nt: TGTGCCAGCAAACCAGACAGGTCCCACTCCTATAATTCACCCCTCCACTTT; cdr3_aa: CASKPDRSHSYNSPLHF; d_call: NA; clone_size: NA; j_call: TRBJ1-6; v_call: TRBV2
cdr3_nt: TGTGCCAGTAATTTCAAGGGGAGCACTGAAGCTTTCTTT; cdr3_aa: CASNFKGSTEAFF; d_call: NA; clone_size: few; j_call: TRBJ1-1; v_call: TRBV19
cdr3_nt: TGTGCCAGCAGCTTGGGACAGGGAACGAACACCGGGGAGCTGTTTTTT; cdr3_aa: CASSLGQGTNTGELFF; d_call: TRBD1; clone_size: NA; j_call: TRBJ2-2; v_call: TRBV7-9
cdr3_nt: TGTGCCAGCAGCGCTCGGACAGGTGCGATAAACATTCAGTACTTC; cdr3_aa: CASSARTGAINIQYF; d_call: TRBD1; clone_size: NA; j_call: TRBJ2-4; v_call: TRBV13
cdr3_nt: TGTGCCAGCAGATCTACTAGCGGGCGCCTCTACGAGCAGTACTTC; cdr3_aa: CASRSTSGRLYEQYF; d_call: TRBD2; clone_size: few; j_call: TRBJ2-7; v_call: TRBV28
cdr3_nt: TGTGCCAGCAGCTTCCTCGGGGAAGATACGCAGTATTTT; cdr3_aa: CASSFLGEDTQYF; d_call: NA; clone_size: NA; j_call: TRBJ2-3; v_call: TRBV9
cdr3_nt: TGTGCCAGCAGCTTAGGGACAGGGGCGTTAGGGATCTTCCCCGATGAGCAGTTCTTC; cdr3_aa: CASSLGTGALGIFPDEQFF; d_call: TRBD1; clone_size: NA; j_call: TRBJ2-1; v_call: TRBV7-9
cdr3_nt: TGTGCCACCAGCAGACCGGATATGGCCGGCTCTGGGGCCAACGTCCTGACTTTC; cdr3_aa: CATSRPDMAGSGANVLTF; d_call: NA; clone_size: once; j_call: TRBJ2-6; v_call: TRBV15
cdr3_nt: TGTGCCGGCTCACCCCCTAGCGGGAGGTCAGATACGCAGTATTTT; cdr3_aa: CAGSPPSGRSDTQYF; d_call: TRBD2; clone_size: NA; j_call: TRBJ2-3; v_call: TRBV18
cdr3_nt: TGCGCCAGCAGCTTGGCCGGGGACAGCCTCACCTACGAGCAGTACTTC; cdr3_aa: CASSLAGDSLTYEQYF; d_call: TRBD1; clone_size: NA; j_call: TRBJ2-7; v_call: TRBV5-1
cdr3_nt: TGTGCCAGCAGTTACGGAGCGAACGATGGAAACACCATATATTTT; cdr3_aa: CASSYGANDGNTIYF; d_call: NA; clone_size: NA; j_call: TRBJ1-3; v_call: TRBV6-5
cdr3_nt: TGTGCCAGCAGTACGGGACAGGGTAATCAGCCCCAGCATTTT; cdr3_aa: CASSTGQGNQPQHF; d_call: TRBD1; clone_size: once; j_call: TRBJ1-5; v_call: TRBV6-1
cdr3_nt: TGCGCCAGCAGCCAGCTAGACCTTATCCCGACGAACACTGAAGCTTTCTTT; cdr3_aa: CASSQLDLIPTNTEAFF; d_call: NA; clone_size: NA; j_call: TRBJ1-1; v_call: TRBV4-1
cdr3_nt: TGTGCCAGCAGTGAACGGACCTGGGGAGAGACCCAGTACTTC; cdr3_aa: CASSERTWGETQYF; d_call: NA; clone_size: once; j_call: TRBJ2-5; v_call: TRBV2
cdr3_nt: TGTGCCAGCCAAGTTTTGGGGAACAGGGTAGGTCAGCCCCAGCATTTT; cdr3_aa: CASQVLGNRVGQPQHF; d_call: NA; clone_size: NA; j_call: TRBJ1-5; v_call: TRBV28
cdr3_nt: TGTGCCAGCAGTACTACTGACTGGCTACAAAGTCGGGCCAACGTCCTGACTTTC; cdr3_aa: CASSTTDWLQSRANVLTF; d_call: NA; clone_size: few; j_call: TRBJ2-6; v_call: TRBV27
cdr3_nt: TGTGCCAGCAGGAAGACTAGCGCTACAGATACGCAGTATTTT; cdr3_aa: CASRKTSATDTQYF; d_call: TRBD2; clone_size: NA; j_call: TRBJ2-3; v_call: TRBV6-6
cdr3_nt: TGCAGTGTAGGATCGGGAGAGGAGCAGTACTTC; cdr3_aa: CSVGSGEEQYF; d_call: NA; clone_size: NA; j_call: TRBJ2-7; v_call: TRBV20-1
cdr3_nt: TGTGCCAGCAGCACGGACGGTTCCCCCTACAATGAGCAGTTCTTC; cdr3_aa: CASSTDGSPYNEQFF; d_call: NA; clone_size: NA; j_call: TRBJ2-1; v_call: TRBV11-3
cdr3_nt: TGTGCCAGCAGTGATGGGAACACCGGGGAGCTGTTTTTT; cdr3_aa: CASSDGNTGELFF; d_call: NA; clone_size: NA; j_call: TRBJ2-2; v_call: TRBV2
cdr3_nt: TGTGCCAGCAGCTTGGTCGGCGGGAGGCCTTCCAGGGGGAACTACGAGCAGTACTTC; cdr3_aa: CASSLVGGRPSRGNYEQYF; d_call: NA; clone_size: NA; j_call: TRBJ2-7; v_call: TRBV7-9
cdr3_nt: TGTGCCAGCAGTAAGCGGGAGGGCCCGAATGAGCAGTTCTTC; cdr3_aa: CASSKREGPNEQFF; d_call: TRBD2; clone_size: NA; j_call: TRBJ2-1; v_call: TRBV2
cdr3_nt: TGTGCCAGCCCCCCTTCGGGACGGATAGACACTGAAGCTTTCTTT; cdr3_aa: CASPPSGRIDTEAFF; d_call: NA; clone_size: NA; j_call: TRBJ1-1; v_call: TRBV28
cdr3_nt: TGTGCCTGGAGTCTTTCCTACGAGCAGTACTTC; cdr3_aa: CAWSLSYEQYF; d_call: NA; clone_size: once; j_call: TRBJ2-7; v_call: TRBV30
cdr3_nt: TGCGCCAGCAGCCAAGATCCTACAGGGGCGAACGGGGAGCTGTTTTTT; cdr3_aa: CASSQDPTGANGELFF; d_call: TRBD1; clone_size: NA; j_call: TRBJ2-2; v_call: TRBV4-3
cdr3_nt: TGTGCCAGCAGCTTGGGCCGGGGCACTAGCACAGATACGCAGTATTTT; cdr3_aa: CASSLGRGTSTDTQYF; d_call: NA; clone_size: NA; j_call: TRBJ2-3; v_call: TRBV5-4
cdr3_nt: TGTGCCAGCAGTGACCATCGGGAGAGTGGAGAGCAGTTCTTC; cdr3_aa: CASSDHRESGEQFF; d_call: NA; clone_size: NA; j_call: TRBJ2-1; v_call: TRBV2